This T cell receptor beta chain was recovered during a study of shared clonotypes between healthy human individuals (dated by TCRdb to between 2020 and 2021). In the study overall: A few men and two women, aged 18 to 49 years, made up the cohort. Per donor, three plates each were used for CD4 naive and CD4 memory, two for CD8 naive, and one for CD8 memory. The study deeply sequenced blood TCR repertoires of about 5 healthy adults to estimate repertoire size and the extent of clonotype sharing between individuals. To increase sequencing depth and limit assay-specific biases, different laboratories used diverse techniques to prepare libraries and sequence TCR repertoires. Each donor's leukapheresis produced roughly between about 0.8 and 10 billion PBMCs.

As concerns this clone: Its antigen remains unidentified. Base qualities are not at hand, and no much larger clone is one base apart.

The donors were healthy, HIV-negative adults with no recently reported acute infections or vaccinations. All donors were Caucasian adults living in Nashville, Tennessee, USA. CD8 memory samples consisted of magnetically selected CD45RO+ cells combined with CCR7-negative CD45RA+ effector memory (TemRA) cells. After blood collection by leukapheresis, PBMCs were isolated using Ficoll-Histopaque density gradient centrifugation and then cryopreserved in the vapor phase of liquid nitrogen. Analytical flow cytometry was used to check the purity and quantity of every magnetically sorted T cell population. From each sorted fraction, genomic DNA was isolated and quantified by UV absorbance on a Nanodrop 2000c. From a lookup of the germline V gene, CDR1 and CDR2 are MGHDK and SYGVNS. V lost 4 bases and J lost 3 bases; the stretch between them is 19 bases long. Counted from cysteine to phenylalanine, this CDR3 has 17 amino acids. Solely the CDR3 DNA is kept, with 51 bases framed from the first base.

Using the deep immunoSEQ assay, multiplex PCR amplified TCR CDR3 regions from genomic DNA. Extracted genomic DNA from each cell subset was spread evenly across all wells of several immunoSEQ 96-well plates, with each plate serving as a replicate. For sorted subsets, approximately 190 ng of genomic DNA, equivalent to some 30,000 T cell genomes, went into each replicate PCR. The purified libraries were quantified using a Qubit 3.0 fluorometer, sized with a Bioanalyzer 2100, and then quantified again using the KAPA Library Quantification kit. Every immunoSEQ 96-well plate was sequenced on a separate single-read 150-cycle Illumina NextSeq 550 flow cell. The published analysis was carried out like this. Because the immunoSEQ output included only junctional sequences and no quality scores, the filtering could not be the same as the filtering used for full-length reads. Sequences were annotated with PyIR, a Python wrapper for IgBLAST v1.9, and V/J genes and CDR3 were assigned using IMGT germline references. Reads were removed for weak V/J assignments (E-value above 1e-6), missing CDR3, stop codons, out-of-frame junctions, or ambiguous translated residues. A V3J clonotype was defined by an identical inferred V gene, J gene, and CDR3 amino acid sequence. To compute the percentage overlap between repertoires, the number of shared unique clonotypes was divided by the size of the smaller repertoire. RTK rarefaction, the Chao1 estimator, and Recon v2.1 estimates of unobserved clonotypes were used to assess repertoire richness. Generation probabilities for all TCRbeta clonotypes obtained by the gDNA method from a handful of donors were computed using OLGA. TCRdb re-hosts the immuneACCESS table, in-frame sequences only. Its copies lack some clones; in the studies checked, an unresolved V gene accounts for under half of them, and the cause for the rest is not known. V and J calls and clone size are those listed in that table; D and trimming were worked out from the DNA. Recorded for this sample are approximately 350,000 clones; roughly 96% of them occurred a single time. Clones ranked in the top ten supply 0.25% to 0.35% of the sample.

Results and caveats for the whole study, not just this receptor: Larger estimated clonotype richness was generally found for naive subsets than for memory subsets. The genetic and exposure-history diversity represented was limited by the small number of donors. Higher generation probabilities were observed for clonotypes shared by all four sorted-subset donors than for non-shared clonotypes. Even with the large sequencing depth, rarefaction of the sorted-subset datasets indicated that sequencing was incomplete. Pairwise subsampling led to the expectation that sequencing depth would affect the degree of clonotype sharing among donors. When several donors were compared, the shared fraction of clonotypes was about 5% for naive CD4, 3.5% for naive CD8, 2% to 2.5% for memory CD4, and about 0.36% for memory CD8. Sampling was restricted to blood, and TCR repertoires in tissues likely differ from the TCR repertoires found in blood.

Sequences were obtained from memory CD8+ T cells sorted from blood. Taken with the paper, the label for cell subset or site translates to: CD45RO+ cells pooled with CCR7-negative TemRA cells. This chain is built from TRBV25-1 and TRBJ2-1; the D gene is perhaps TRBD1 or TRBD2, each of them matching over 6 bases. The sequence derives from a man aged 30-40 years in good health. The bases are TGTGCCAGCAGTGCGGGACTGGAGAGGGGGGTCTACAATGAGCAGTTCTTC. This encodes CASSAGLERGVYNEQFF.